This note documents a single T cell receptor (beta chain) sequence. No cognate antigen has been identified for it. Mismatch with germline at one junction end may stem from a read error. The cysteine opens and the phenylalanine closes a CDR3 of 11 amino acids. The CDR3 DNA has 33 bases and is translated from base 1. CDR1 SEHNR and CDR2 FQNEAQ were looked up in the germline V gene (reference sequence). This entry is derived from a study of cytomegalovirus exposure and HLA in healthy donors (dated by TCRdb to about 2017). Background on the whole study: An earlier analysis of roughly 500 of the donors reported about 250 Gb of sequence data and 100 million to 140 million unique TCR beta sequences from around 200 million T cells. An early release that covered roughly 600 HLA-typed donors contained approximately 300 gigabases of sequencing data and 80 million or so unique TCR sequences. Among the roughly 370 genotyped donors, around 79% belonged to the genetic ancestry cluster associated with self-reported Caucasian donors. The study was designed to test whether signatures of past pathogen exposure could be identified by cataloging public T cell receptors. Using immunosequencing, the study profiled T cell repertoires from 500 to 800 subjects and related those repertoires to cytomegalovirus serostatus. Besides the first cohort of some 670 subjects, a separate validation cohort made up of over 100 different subjects was used. To predict cytomegalovirus infection status, the study combined high-throughput TCR immunosequencing, statistical association of individual TCRs with disease status, and machine learning. A later analysis re-analyzed previously published TCR beta repertoires from 666 donors and added high-resolution HLA genotyping to study TCR occurrence patterns. Rather than using new phenotypic data, the later analysis identified candidate immune exposures from TCR beta sequences and from how often those sequences occurred across donors. To decide whether each TCR beta V gene segment behaved as functional or pseudogenic, an earlier analysis of some 600 of the donors relied on high-throughput TCR beta sequencing. Alongside the repertoire data, information on donor age, sex, ethnicity and CMV serostatus was compiled. A later genetic analysis used genome-wide SNP genotypes for about 60% of the roughly 700 donors, treating that subset as a discovery cohort. All discovery cohort repertoires had been generated on a single sequencing platform. Class I and class II HLA loci were covered by the typing at four-digit resolution. Typing coverage varied by locus: roughly 629-630 donors for A, B, C, DRB1 and DQB1; roughly 520 for DQA1; more than 600 for DPA1; more than 450 for DPB1. Roughly 5 DR-DQ haplotypes were handled as single units for association and clustering, since linkage in the cohort was strong. On average, around 240,000 unique TCR beta nucleotide sequences were sequenced per donor among 398 genotyped donors of the cohort, with roughly 20% of those sequences being non-productive. Findings and caveats that apply to the study as a whole: An earlier analysis of 450 to 750 of the donors showed that most TCR beta V segments appeared in productive rearrangements either about 90% or about 30% of the time, which broadly matched IMGT annotations. The classifier was reported to diagnose cytomegalovirus status with high specificity and sensitivity in both the original and validation cohorts. Three of the identified cytomegalovirus-associated TCR beta chains were confirmed in vitro to be specific for cytomegalovirus antigens. Most CMV-associated TCR beta chains appeared to be HLA-restricted in a later analysis, and the HLA associations seemed to be driven largely by CMV exposure. Some IMGT-functional V segments, including TRBV6-2 and TRBV6-3, could not be told apart with the 87-base-pair reads, so those segments were excluded. A later analysis associated roughly 17,000 TCR beta sequences with specific HLA alleles at a false discovery rate of 0.05. For the cohort, immune exposure information was limited to CMV serostatus. The presence/absence analyses assumed that sequencing depth was roughly uniform across donors, and that assumption may not be true. In a later analysis, several top co-occurrence clusters were reported to appear linked to parvovirus B19, influenza, CMV and Epstein-Barr virus. Compared with the approximately 600-donor mean, donors in an Asian-associated ancestry cluster had fewer N-insertions in productive TCRs, according to a later genetic analysis. Most TCR sequences were seen in very few donors, while some public TCRs were found in many individuals. The earlier analysis of 450 to 700 of the donors excluded roughly 17 rarely observed V segments, including chromosome 9 orphons, because counts were too low. When HLA alleles, especially DR and DQ, strongly co-occurred, TCR associations were difficult to assign to individual alleles. Correlated functional status among segregating V segments might reflect linkage disequilibrium, but an unknown experimental factor could not be ruled out. An association between a missense DCLRE1C variant and V-gene and J-gene trimming of TCR beta chains was found in a later genetic analysis and replicated in an independent cohort. Only TCR beta chains were sequenced in this cohort, and the absence of alpha or paired-chain data limited detectable features. A total of about 150 TCR beta chains were listed by the study as associated with cytomegalovirus. A later analysis found that TCR association rates varied across HLA loci, with DRB1 alleles showing the most associated TCRs and HLA-C alleles the fewest. A cluster of highly shared sequence variants was judged likely to be a technical artifact of the sequencing pipeline. In a later analysis, HLA-associated TCR beta chains were found to be more clonally expanded and to have lower generation probabilities than equally common non-associated chains. According to the authors, the approach could potentially be generalized to other disease states and immunological phenotypes. A further reported finding was that TCR beta sequences accurately predicted the HLA-A and HLA-B alleles for most subjects in the first cohort. Because HLA typing was missing for some donors at each locus, association tests included only the typed subset.

Library method: the immunoSEQ multiplex PCR assay. The multiplex PCR relied on a mix of 60 forward primers for TCR Vbeta segments and 13 reverse primers for TCR Jbeta segments. The CDR3 region of rearranged TCR beta genes was amplified from genomic DNA with a multiplex PCR assay. The Illumina HiSeq System was used to sequence the amplified TCR beta libraries as 87-base-pair reads. The study's processing was this. Across the 700 or so repertoires, a later analysis counted tens of millions of unique TCR beta chains, roughly 11 million of which were shared by at least two donors. A nearest-neighbor algorithm error-corrected the raw reads and collapsed the reads into unique sequences, merging closely related sequences to remove PCR and sequencing errors. V, D and J gene segments were assigned by aligning CDR3 sequences to IMGT reference sequences. For a sequence to be retained, a match of at least six nucleotides to both a V gene segment and a J gene segment was required. A rearrangement was called productive if the CDR3 had no stop codons and remained in frame with V and J, and every other rearrangement was called non-productive. Following IMGT convention, CDR3 was defined as the stretch from the second conserved V-encoded cysteine to the conserved J-encoded phenylalanine. Sequences without an unambiguous match to a single V gene segment were excluded from the earlier analysis of 587 of the donors. In an earlier analysis of a few hundred of the donors, a V segment was called functional when productive rearrangements were above 56.7%, and segregating when the standard deviation between donors exceeded 5%. A statistical classification framework was built for diagnosing cytomegalovirus status from the catalog of TCR beta chain sequences. In a later analysis, TCR nucleotide sequences were compared against IMGT/GENE-DB human TR gene sequences so that V and J genes could be assigned. The TCRdist pipeline was used in a later analysis to assign CDR3 sequences and most-parsimonious VDJ recombination scenarios. A later analysis defined each TCR beta chain by its CDR3 amino acid sequence plus V-gene family, and excluded reads lacking a unique V-gene family. A later analysis removed 592 highly shared, low-generation-probability nucleotide sequences to deal with suspected cross-contamination and a sequencing artifact. For each public chain, a later analysis derived a clonal expansion index from normalized ranks of inferred template counts within each repertoire. A later analysis computed generation probabilities with a VDJ recombination model fitted to out-of-frame rearrangements, and checked the results against IGoR. In a later analysis, hypergeometric tests were used to score TCR-TCR, TCR-HLA and TCR-CMV co-occurrence, with a repertoire-size bias correction applied to TCR pairs. False discovery rates were estimated in a later analysis by permuting HLA or CMV assignments 20 times. In a later analysis, co-occurring TCRs were grouped using DBSCAN, and TCRdist sequence similarity was added for clustering within HLA-allele-positive subsets. For co-occurrence clustering, repertoires with fewer than 30,000 or more than 120,000 public chains were excluded, along with a handful of repertoires with anomalous nucleotide sharing. Held by TCRdb, this immuneACCESS table contains in-frame sequences only and omits some clones. Under half of the omission traces to an unresolved V gene where checked; the cause of the rest is unknown. The V and J calls and clone size come from that table; D and trimming were worked out from the DNA. This sample comprises over 120,000 clones, about 77% of them detected only once. Roughly 4.2% of the sample rests with the top ten.

In total, roughly 710 healthy bone marrow donors made up the cohort. At the time of sampling, all cohort members were nominally healthy, though unrecorded immune exposures were likely present. The donor was CMV seronegative and belonged to the group of several hundred seronegative cohort members. A peripheral blood sample was provided by each donor, and peripheral blood mononuclear cells were used for TCR beta sequencing. The Qiagen DNeasy Blood Extraction Kit was used to extract genomic DNA from the blood cell samples. Specimen: PBMCs. The clonotype comes from a male donor in good health and CMV-seronegative. The chain uses TRBV7-9 and TRBJ2-5, with the D gene uncertain. The base sequence is TGTTCCAGCAGCCAACAAGAGACCCAGTACTTC. Its protein is CSSSQQETQYF.